This T cell receptor (beta chain) was captured by sequencing in a study of shared clonotypes between healthy human individuals. About the research overall: The composition of the donors was two women and a few men aged 18 to 49.

Healthy HIV-negative adults with no recent acute infections or vaccinations were recruited as donors. Looked up from germline, CDR1 is MDHEN and CDR2 is SYDVKM. The CDR3 has 12 residues. V was trimmed by 7 bases and J by 2 bases, leaving 8 bases between them. This clone turned up a few times. Its antigen is unidentified. Repertoires were generated with immunoSEQ multiplex PCR, while TCRdb's copy carries only in-frame clones and drops some. This table holds 2 million to 3 million clones, 93% found once. Study-level findings and limits: A reduction in generation probabilities was seen for non-shared clonotypes relative to those shared by all four donors. Incomplete sequencing of sorted subsets was indicated by rarefaction despite large depth.

The rearrangement joins TRBV28 to TRBJ1-1, with D unclear. This clonotype was obtained from a man younger than 30 in good health. Some clones in this sample may be carry-over from other donors' samples. Sequenced sample: naive CD4+ T cells from PBMCs. Subset here: CD45RA+ positively selected. The CDR3 sequence is CASMVGNTEAFF. The DNA for the CDR3 is TGTGCCAGCATGGTTGGAAACACTGAAGCTTTCTTT.